The 4 T cell receptor beta chains reported below all come from one sample, sequenced in a study of control samples from healthy donors and cancer patients. Generated by immunoSEQ multiplex PCR, the TCRdb table keeps only in-frame clones and is missing some. This sample has around 140,000 clones, with approximately 92% found just once. The sample comprised blood. All receptors derive from a man between 40 and 49 years old in good health.

The rearrangement uses TRBV19 and TRBJ1-5; no reliable D call. The CDR3 runs to 15 residues. V lost 4 bases, J lost 8 bases, and 18 bases lay in between. From germline, CDR1 is LNHDA and CDR2 SQIVND (reference sequence). The CDR3 coding sequence is TGTGCCAGTAGTACTCTTATAAGGGCTCAGGAGCCCCAGCATTTT. This codes for CASSTLIRAQEPQHF.

This chain links TRBV6-6 with TRBJ2-7; no definite D call. CDR1 is MNHNY, CDR2 SVGAGI, per germline (reference sequence). The CDR3 runs 16 residues. Between the trimmed V and J ends, which lost 4 bases and 2 bases, there was a span of 18 bases. The CDR3 nucleotides read TGTGCCAGCAGTTTCCCACGGGTGGGCAGCACCTACGAGCAGTACTTC. It is translated as CASSFPRVGSTYEQYF.

This CDR3 is CAWNLRQGSSPLHF. The CDR3 DNA is TGTGCCTGGAATCTGAGACAGGGCAGTTCACCCCTCCACTTT. The V gene is TRBV30, the J gene TRBJ1-6; 7 bases agree with TRBD1. Looked up from germline, CDR1 is GTSNPN and CDR2 is SVGIG (reference sequence). The CDR3 totals 14 residues. J gave up 9 bases and V 4 bases, and 9 bases lay outside the gene matches.

This rearrangement joins TRBV6-6 to TRBJ2-2; TRBD1 matches at 7 bases. Unmatched junction bases numbered 8, after V lost 7 bases and J lost 6 bases. Germline assignment: CDR1 MNHNY and CDR2 SVGAGI (reference sequence). The CDR3 totals 14 residues. CDR3 residues: CASIQGRWAGELFF. CDR3 in DNA: TGTGCCAGCATACAGGGGAGATGGGCCGGGGAGCTGTTTTTT.